The 11 T cell receptor beta chains listed next were all sequenced from one sample in a study of blood T cell repertoires in COVID-19. TCRdb keeps only in-frame clones here, not all; method: immunoSEQ multiplex PCR. The sample holds 100,000 to 150,000 clones; roughly 85% are singletons and the top ten take around 3%. Sequenced input: peripheral blood. Receptor source: a woman of 80 years or more with COVID-19, enrolled during active disease.

This chain uses TRBV4-1 with TRBJ2-1; TRBD2 matches at 8 bases. Unmatched junction bases numbered 5, after V lost 3 bases and J lost 7 bases. The CDR3 sequence is 14 residues long. Germline loops: CDR1 MGHRA, CDR2 YSYEKL. CDR3 amino acids: CASSHGLAGNEQFF. The CDR3 region has the DNA TGCGCCAGCAGCCACGGACTAGCAGGTAATGAGCAGTTCTTC.

The genes are TRBV19 and TRBJ2-6, with TRBD1 identical over 10 bases. The germline V gene encodes CDR1 LNHDA and CDR2 SQIVND (reference sequence). The J segment lost 2 bases and the V segment lost 8 bases, leaving 3 bases of the junction unmatched. CDR3 length equals 15 residues. The CDR3 coding sequence is TGTGCCAGTTCCGACAGGGGGCCTGGGGCCAACGTCCTGACTTTC. It is translated as CASSDRGPGANVLTF.

The V gene is TRBV11-2, the J gene TRBJ1-2, with 9 bases matching TRBD1. The CDR3 is made up of 16 amino acids. Germline loops: CDR1 SGHAT, CDR2 FQNNGV. V trimming: 5 bases; J trimming: 3 bases; junction bases outside the gene matches: 10. The CDR3 DNA sequence: TGTGCCAGCAGCCTCCGGACAGGGGCGGATTACTATGGCTACACCTTC. Translated, it gives CASSLRTGADYYGYTF.

The V and J genes are TRBV15 and TRBJ2-5; the match to TRBD1 covers 8 bases. With V trimmed by 1 base and J by 4 bases, 5 bases remained unmatched. The CDR3 has 15 residues. Germline loops: CDR1 LNHNV, CDR2 YYDKDF (reference sequence). The CDR3 DNA follows: TGTGCCACCAGCAGAGGTACGACAGGGGCAGAGACCCAGTACTTC. Its translation is CATSRGTTGAETQYF.

The chain joins TRBV6-5 to TRBJ2-7; 12 nucleotides line up with TRBD2. Germline V CDR1 and CDR2: MNHEY, SVGAGI. The CDR3 length is 14 residues. The V segment lost 5 bases and the J segment 2 bases; nucleotides outside the gene matches: 1. CDR3: CASSRTSGTYEQYF. In DNA, the CDR3 is TGTGCCAGCAGTCGGACTAGCGGGACCTACGAGCAGTACTTC.

This clone came up a few times. The chain links TRBV15 to TRBJ1-3; D unresolved. Trimming took 8 bases from V and 4 from J, leaving 12 bases between them. The CDR3 has 13 residues. Germline CDR1 reads LNHNV; CDR2 reads YYDKDF (reference sequence). The CDR3 is CATSRQAGNTIYF. CDR3 nucleotides: TGTGCCACCTCCCGGCAGGCCGGAAACACCATATATTTT. The full variable domain, its missing parts supplied by reference TRBV15 and TRBJ1-3, is DAMVIQNPRYQVTQFGKPVTLSCSQTLNHNVMYWYQQKSSQAPKLLFHYYDKDFNNEADTPDNFQSRRPNTSFCFLDIRSPGLGDTAMYLCATSRQAGNTIYFGEGSWLTVV.

V gene TRBV7-8 combines with J gene TRBJ1-5; 10 bases line up with TRBD1. This CDR3 comprises 14 residues. J lost 5 bases, V lost 6 bases, and 4 bases had no gene match. From germline, CDR1 is SGHVS and CDR2 FQNEAQ. The CDR3 sequence: CASSWDRGYQPQHF. As DNA, the CDR3 is TGTGCCAGCAGTTGGGACAGGGGTTATCAGCCCCAGCATTTT.

V and J are TRBV7-9 and TRBJ2-6; 9 bases are shared with TRBD1. From germline, CDR1 is SEHNR and CDR2 FQNEAQ (reference sequence). The CDR3 spans 19 residues. J was trimmed by 4 bases and V by 5 bases; bases with no gene match: 15. CDR3 nucleotides: TGTGCCAGCAGCCCCCGTTACGGGACAGGGAGCTTAGGGGCCAACGTCCTGACTTTC. It translates to CASSPRYGTGSLGANVLTF.

The rearrangement joins TRBV5-1 to TRBJ2-5, with D possibly matching TRBD2 (5 bases). CDR1 SGHRS and CDR2 YFSETQ come from the germline V gene. There are 14 residues in the CDR3. Trimming left V 3 bases short and J 5 bases short, with 14 bases between. The CDR3: CASSSAGVGETQYF. The CDR3 DNA sequence: TGCGCCAGCAGCTCGGCGGGTGTGGGGGAGACCCAGTACTTC.

This chain uses TRBV7-2 with TRBJ2-7; 8 bases agree with TRBD2. The CDR3 consists of 16 residues. Unmatched junction bases numbered 15, after V lost 5 bases and J lost 6 bases. Germline lookup yields CDR1 SGHTA and CDR2 FQGNSA. CDR3 bases: TGTGCCAGCAGCCCCGTGGGTGGAGCGGGAGTCCTCGAGCAGTACTTC. Translated, it gives CASSPVGGAGVLEQYF.

This chain uses TRBV10-3 with TRBJ2-3, with 11 bases lining up with TRBD2. The CDR3 is 15 residues long. Losses at the gene ends were 3 bases for V and 4 bases for J; bases not matched to a gene: 3. Germline CDR1 reads ENHRY; CDR2 reads SYGVKD. The CDR3 sequence: CAISDGGLAADTQYF. In nucleotides, the CDR3 is TGTGCCATCAGTGATGGGGGACTAGCGGCAGATACGCAGTATTTT.